A single sample is the source of the 10 T cell receptor beta chains below, sequenced in a study of response to subunit inactivated influenza vaccine. TCRdb re-called the RT-PCR reads through MiXCR, storing one row per CDR3 protein. The sample has 500,000 to 600,000 distinct CDR3 sequences, approximately 10% seen once; the top ten hold approximately 10%. The same sample was also used in a study of T cells expressing NK-cell markers. From that report: The authors made TCR beta cDNA libraries by 5'RACE template switching. This switching added a universal primer site and UMIs.

The material was PBMCs from blood, obtained on the day of vaccination. The receptors stem from a man aged 45-65 years who received an inactivated influenza vaccine.

V usage is TRBV10-3 and J usage is TRBJ2-7; the D gene could be TRBD1 or TRBD2 (5 bases each). Germline-derived CDR1 and CDR2 are ENHRY and SYGVKD. V was shortened by 6 bases and J by 1 base, with 10 bases between the two germline ends. This CDR3 spans 13 amino acids. CDR3 in DNA: TGTGCCATCAGGGGGACGGATTCCTACGAGCAGTACTTC. Its translation is CAIRGTDSYEQYF.

This clonotype was counted ten times or more. The chain is built from TRBV28 and TRBJ2-7, with D perhaps TRBD1 (6 bases). The CDR3 runs 14 residues. The germline gives CDR1 MDHEN, CDR2 SYDVKM. The germline V and J ends were trimmed by 0 bases and 0 bases, with 6 bases remaining between them. CDR3 sequence reads: CASSLWDSSYEQYF. For the CDR3, the DNA is TGTGCCAGCAGTTTATGGGACAGCTCCTACGAGCAGTACTTC.

This clonotype was counted a few times. The CDR3 DNA sequence: TGCAGTGCTAGAGACCTTCAGCCTGGGGCCAACGTCCTGACTTTC. Translating it yields CSARDLQPGANVLTF. V and J are TRBV20-1 and TRBJ2-6; unclear D gene. Germline CDR1 and CDR2: DFQATT and SNEGSKA (reference sequence). V shed 0 bases and J shed 2 bases, with 8 bases lying between them. This CDR3 region has 15 residues.

The V and J genes are TRBV12-3 or TRBV12-4 and TRBJ2-1; the match to TRBD2 covers 10 bases. The CDR3 is made up of 15 amino acids. J gave up 8 bases and V 7 bases, and 11 bases lay outside the gene matches. The CDR3 protein is CASTQSGRAGDEQFF. In nucleotides, the CDR3 is TGTGCCAGCACTCAAAGCGGGAGGGCCGGGGATGAGCAGTTCTTC.

This clonotype was observed a few times. This chain connects TRBV2 to TRBJ1-1; D remains ambiguous. This CDR3 has 16 residues. The ends were cut back, 4 bases at V and 4 bases at J, with 19 bases in the middle. Per the germline V gene, CDR1 is SNHLY and CDR2 is FYNNEI. The CDR3 bases are TGTGCCAGCAGTGCACAGACTTCTCAGGTGGGCACTGAAGCTTTCTTT. Translation: CASSAQTSQVGTEAFF.

This clonotype came up a few times. The gene calls are TRBV27 and TRBJ2-3; perhaps TRBD1 as D (5 bases). CDR1 and CDR2 from the germline V gene are MNHEY and SMNVEV (reference sequence). The CDR3 is 15 residues long. Trimming pared 5 bases from V and 6 bases from J, leaving 18 bases between. The CDR3 nucleotides read TGTGCCAGCAGTATTACCTCCAGGGCTGGGGATACGCAGTATTTT. It encodes CASSITSRAGDTQYF.

This sequence joins TRBV7-8 and TRBJ1-5; D gene ambiguous. The germline V and J ends were trimmed by 5 bases and 7 bases, with 15 bases remaining between them. CDR1 is SGHVS and CDR2 is FQNEAQ in the germline V gene. The CDR3 length is 14 residues. The CDR3, as DNA: TGTGCCAGCAGCCCCGACGGGTTAGGGCAGCCCCAGCATTTT. Residues: CASSPDGLGQPQHF.

This chain connects TRBV12-3 or TRBV12-4 to TRBJ1-1; the D gene is possibly TRBD1 (5 bases). CDR3 length: 14 amino acids. With 6 bases removed from V and 7 bases from J, the gap between germline ends came to 18 bases. The CDR3 loop reads CASRGPPGVIEAFF. The CDR3 coding sequence is TGTGCCAGCAGGGGACCCCCGGGAGTTATTGAAGCTTTCTTT.

This clonotype was observed a few times. The chain joins TRBV7-9 to TRBJ1-2; D remains ambiguous. The germline V gene encodes CDR1 SEHNR and CDR2 FQNEAQ (reference sequence). V was clipped by 5 bases and J by 4 bases, with 17 bases between them. CDR3 length equals 15 residues. CDR3 in DNA: TGTGCCAGCAGCGACGACGGCGCACCTAGCTATGGCTACACCTTC. Protein sequence: CASSDDGAPSYGYTF.

This clonotype showed up just a few times. The rearrangement joins TRBV6-2 or TRBV6-3 to TRBJ2-7; D ambiguous. The CDR3 is made up of 13 amino acids. Germline lookup yields CDR1 MNHEY and CDR2 SVGEGT. V dropped 10 bases and J dropped 7 bases, with 20 bases sitting between them. For the CDR3, the DNA is TGTGCCACCCTCACCAGAGATTTAGGGGAGCAGTACTTC. Translated, it gives CATLTRDLGEQYF.